One and the same sample provided the 28 T cell receptor beta chains below, sequenced in a study of OX40 agonist ivuxolimab in advanced cancers. This table comes from immunoSEQ multiplex PCR, and its TCRdb copy is limited to in-frame clones, with some not included. The sample carries some 14,000 clones, about 80% recorded once. Sequences were derived from CD4+ or CD8+ T cells sorted from blood, sampled in a trial of the OX40 agonist ivuxolimab. All receptors derive from an adult with an advanced solid tumor such as melanoma, head and neck, liver or kidney cancer.

In this sample, this clone is large. The chain combines TRBV6-5 with TRBJ1-1; 8 bases are shared with TRBD1. The CDR3 extends over 15 amino acids. The V and J ends lost 0 bases and 5 bases, in that order; junction bases with no gene match: 5. Germline lookup yields CDR1 MNHEY and CDR2 SVGAGI. The CDR3 loop reads CASSYSGRGRTEAFF. In DNA, the CDR3 is TGTGCCAGCAGTTACTCTGGCAGGGGGCGGACTGAAGCTTTCTTT.

This clone has just a few counts. V gene TRBV28 combines with J gene TRBJ2-7, with D perhaps given as TRBD1 or TRBD2 (5 bases each). Per the germline V gene, CDR1 is MDHEN and CDR2 is SYDVKM. V was pared by 8 bases and J by 2 bases, with 16 bases between. The CDR3 is made up of 14 amino acids. The chain's CDR3 is CASGTKRDPYEQYF. The DNA of the CDR3 is TGTGCCAGCGGGACCAAACGGGACCCCTACGAGCAGTACTTC.

The rearrangement uses TRBV7-2 and TRBJ2-5; the D gene is possibly TRBD2 (7 bases). Germline-derived CDR1 and CDR2 are SGHTA and FQGNSA. This CDR3 region has 14 residues. V was clipped by 4 bases and J by 4 bases, with 13 bases between them. This CDR3 is CASSSTGRGETQYF. In nucleotides, the CDR3 is TGTGCCAGCAGCTCCACAGGGAGGGGAGAGACCCAGTACTTC.

DNA for the CDR3: TGTGCCAGCAGCCAGGAGGGACAGATGAACACTGAAGCTTTCTTT. Its translation: CASSQEGQMNTEAFF. The J gene is TRBJ1-1, the V gene TRBV4-2; 7 bases line up with TRBD1. Germline loops: CDR1 LGHNA, CDR2 YNFKEQ. The length of the CDR3 is 15 residues. V gave up 3 bases and J gave up 0 bases; unmatched junction bases: 4.

V usage is TRBV6-5 and J usage is TRBJ1-1, with a weak D call TRBD1 (6 bases). Germline CDR1 and CDR2: MNHEY and SVGAGI. The CDR3 loop spans 13 amino acids. Trimming removed 7 bases at V and 1 base at J, with 10 bases between. The CDR3 sequence: CASKRTENTEAFF. The CDR3 bases are TGTGCCAGCAAGAGGACAGAGAACACTGAAGCTTTCTTT.

In its sample, this clone was seen a few times. The chain couples TRBV6-1 to TRBJ2-5; D tentatively reads TRBD1 or TRBD2 (5 bases each). The V and J ends lost 2 bases and 4 bases respectively, with 17 bases between them. CDR1 and CDR2 from the germline V gene are MNHNS and SASEGT. This CDR3 contains 16 residues. CDR3 protein: CASSEYVGALRETQYF. CDR3 nucleotides: TGTGCCAGCAGTGAATATGTCGGGGCCCTTAGAGAGACCCAGTACTTC.

The J gene is TRBJ2-7, the V gene TRBV7-9; D tentatively fits TRBD1 or TRBD2 (5 bases each). Trimming removed 11 bases from V and 0 bases from J, with 23 bases in between. Germline V CDR1 and CDR2: SEHNR, FQNEAQ (reference sequence). CDR3 length: 16 amino acids. The CDR3 DNA sequence: TGTGCCTCCTCATGGGGGAGTGGGTCGAGCTCCTACGAGCAGTACTTC. It specifies CASSWGSGSSSYEQYF.

The genes are TRBV9 and TRBJ1-5; D might be TRBD1 (5 bases). V shed 4 bases and J shed 0 bases, with 11 bases lying between them. Germline CDR1 SGDLS, CDR2 YYNGEE. This CDR3 is 15 amino acids long. CDR3 in DNA: TGTGCCAGCAGCCCGGGACGGACTAGCAATCAGCCCCAGCATTTT. Encoded protein: CASSPGRTSNQPQHF.

The CDR3 bases are TGTGCCAGCACCCCCCAGGGGAGGATCTACGAGCAGTACTTC. This codes for CASTPQGRIYEQYF. The chain is built from TRBV7-8 and TRBJ2-7; the D call may be TRBD1 or TRBD2 (6 bases each). CDR3 size: 14 residues. CDR1 is SGHVS and CDR2 is FQNEAQ in the germline V gene. The V gene lost 7 bases and the J gene lost 3 bases, with 16 bases spanning the gap.

V is TRBV9 and J is TRBJ1-1, with TRBD1 identical over 11 bases. This CDR3 comprises 17 residues. The trim removed 1 base at V and 1 base at J, leaving 6 bases unmatched. Germline V lookup: CDR1 SGDLS, CDR2 YYNGEE. The CDR3 protein is CASSVSRTGGANTEAFF. Written as DNA, the CDR3 is TGTGCCAGCAGCGTAAGCAGGACAGGGGGCGCGAACACTGAAGCTTTCTTT.

Worth noting for this clone: A junction boundary mismatches the germline segment, possibly from a read error. Distinct nucleotide sequences in the sample also encode this CDR3. The rearrangement joins TRBV13 to TRBJ2-1; no firm D call. CDR1 PRHDT and CDR2 FYEKMQ come from the germline V gene (reference sequence). The CDR3 is 15 residues long. The DNA of the CDR3 is TGCGCCAGCAGCTTAGGGCAGAGCTCCTACAATGAGCAGTTCTTC. Its translation: CASSLGQSSYNEQFF.

The chain couples TRBV9 to TRBJ2-7; D may be TRBD2 (6 bases). From germline, CDR1 is SGDLS and CDR2 YYNGEE. The germline V and J ends were trimmed by 3 bases and 7 bases, with 11 bases remaining between them. This CDR3 has 12 amino acids. The CDR3 protein is CASSAGGGEQYF. The CDR3 DNA reads TGTGCCAGCAGCGCCGGTGGAGGGGAGCAGTACTTC.

The V call is TRBV4-1, the J call TRBJ2-5, with 10 positions matching TRBD2. Germline CDR1 is MGHRA and CDR2 is YSYEKL. CDR3 size: 15 residues. V trimming: 1 base; J trimming: 4 bases; junction bases outside the gene matches: 3. CDR3 sequence (DNA): TGCGCCAGCAGCCAAGTCGGGACTAGCGTAGAGACCCAGTACTTC. Amino acids: CASSQVGTSVETQYF.

The chain carries TRBV27 and TRBJ2-6; D is possibly TRBD2 (5 bases). Trimming took off 7 bases at V and 0 bases at J, with 10 bases between the two ends. The CDR3 extends over 15 amino acids. CDR1 is MNHEY, CDR2 SMNVEV, per germline (reference sequence). CDR3 in DNA: TGTGCCAGCACCTCAAGCGGCTCTGGGGCCAACGTCCTGACTTTC. This codes for CASTSSGSGANVLTF.

This clone was detected once. The V call is TRBV7-6, the J call TRBJ2-1; TRBD1 or TRBD2 may be the D gene (5 bases each). The CDR3 contains 15 residues. Germline loops: CDR1 SGHVS, CDR2 FNYEAQ. Trimming took 5 bases from V and 5 from J, leaving 16 bases between them. In DNA form, the CDR3 reads TGTGCCAGCAGCATAACCGGGACCATGGACAATGAGCAGTTCTTC. Amino acids: CASSITGTMDNEQFF. Together with reference TRBV7-6 and TRBJ2-1, the CDR3 gives the full variable domain: GAGVSQSPRYKVTKRGQDVALRCDPISGHVSLYWYRQALGQGPEFLTYFNYEAQQDKSGLPNDRFSAERPEGSISTLTIQRTEQRDSAMYRCASSITGTMDNEQFFGPGTRLTVL.

This chain connects TRBV11-2 to TRBJ1-4; no reliable D call. Germline CDR1 SGHAT, CDR2 FQNNGV. The ends were cut back, 2 bases at V and 4 bases at J, with 14 bases in the middle. CDR3 length: 16 residues. CDR3 sequence (DNA): TGTGCCAGCAGCTTAAAGCCCGCAAAGAGTAATGAAAAACTGTTTTTT. Its translation is CASSLKPAKSNEKLFF.

The chain's CDR3 is CASSAWQGGNNEQFF. The CDR3 nucleotides are TGTGCCAGCAGTGCGTGGCAGGGTGGGAACAATGAGCAGTTCTTC. The chain has TRBV2 and TRBJ2-1; TRBD1 is a possible D gene (5 bases). Germline V gene data show CDR1 as SNHLY and CDR2 as FYNNEI. V was cut by 4 bases and J by 5 bases, with 15 bases left in between. The CDR3 is made up of 15 amino acids.

This sequence joins TRBV18 and TRBJ2-1, with 7 positions matching TRBD2. The CDR3 consists of 17 residues. Germline-derived CDR1 and CDR2 are KGHSH and LQKENI. V shed 4 bases, J shed 6 bases, and the junction held 15 bases outside the gene matches. The CDR3: CASSLWTAGVGANEQFF. DNA for the CDR3: TGTGCCAGCTCACTCTGGACGGCGGGAGTAGGGGCCAATGAGCAGTTCTTC.

The chain recombines TRBV10-3 with TRBJ2-2; 12 nucleotides agree with TRBD1. The CDR3 is 20 residues long. The V segment lost 6 bases and the J segment 6 bases; nucleotides outside the gene matches: 20. Per the germline V gene, CDR1 is ENHRY and CDR2 is SYGVKD. CDR3 nucleotides: TGTGCCATCAGACGACCTGATACGCAACCGGGACAGGGGGCCCCCGGGGAGCTGTTTTTT. It translates to CAIRRPDTQPGQGAPGELFF.

The rearrangement uses TRBV6-4 and TRBJ1-6; D is ambiguous. Germline V CDR1 and CDR2: MRHNA, SNTAGT. Deletions cut 2 bases from V and 6 bases from J, with 14 bases between. The CDR3 has 16 residues. In nucleotides, the CDR3 is TGTGCCAGCAGTGACGGCAGGTCGTATGGTAATTCACCCCTCCACTTT. This encodes CASSDGRSYGNSPLHF.

This chain uses TRBV11-2 with TRBJ2-7; weak D call: TRBD2 (7 bases). The CDR3 totals 14 residues. Germline V gene sequence: CDR1 SGHAT, CDR2 FQNNGV. The ends were cut back, 6 bases at V and 6 bases at J, with 18 bases in the middle. The CDR3 loop reads CASRQVGGAIEQYF. The DNA of the CDR3 is TGTGCCAGCAGGCAAGTTGGGGGGGCGATCGAGCAGTACTTC.

This chain links TRBV27 with TRBJ1-5; D is uncertain. CDR3 size: 12 residues. The germline gives CDR1 MNHEY, CDR2 SMNVEV (reference sequence). V was clipped by 8 bases and J by 7 bases, with 12 bases between them. Here the CDR3 reads CASPDSAQPQHF. The CDR3 DNA follows: TGTGCCAGCCCCGACTCAGCGCAGCCCCAGCATTTT.

The chain carries TRBV27 and TRBJ2-7; D possibly corresponds to TRBD1 (6 bases). Germline assignment: CDR1 MNHEY and CDR2 SMNVEV (reference sequence). The V and J ends lost 0 bases and 1 base respectively, with 13 bases between them. The CDR3 is made up of 16 amino acids. The CDR3 bases are TGTGCCAGCAGTTTATCGGGGGCAGGGGCGTCCTACGAGCAGTACTTC. Protein sequence: CASSLSGAGASYEQYF.

J is TRBJ1-4 and V is TRBV19; D uncertain. The CDR3 runs 15 residues. Germline CDR1 LNHDA, CDR2 SQIVND (reference sequence). With 7 bases removed from V and 0 bases from J, the gap between germline ends came to 12 bases. For the CDR3, the DNA is TGTGCCAGTAAAGTCCTATCCACAACTAATGAAAAACTGTTTTTT. Translated: CASKVLSTTNEKLFF.

This clone has only a few counts. The chain has TRBV28 and TRBJ2-1; TRBD1 or TRBD2 may be the D gene (5 bases each). Germline V gene data show CDR1 as MDHEN and CDR2 as SYDVKM. Trimming cost V 10 bases and J 6 bases, with 19 bases left between them. The CDR3 consists of 14 residues. This chain's CDR3 is CATHRDDRTNEQFF. The CDR3 bases are TGTGCCACCCACCGGGACGATCGCACCAATGAGCAGTTCTTC.

This clone was observed a single time. J is TRBJ2-5 and V is TRBV19; TRBD1 matches at 7 bases. CDR1 LNHDA and CDR2 SQIVND come from the germline V gene (reference sequence). V trimming: 2 bases; J trimming: 2 bases; junction bases outside the gene matches: 2. The CDR3 spans 14 residues. The DNA for the CDR3 is TGTGCCAGTAGTATAACGACAGGGCAAGAGACCCAGTACTTC. Protein product: CASSITTGQETQYF.

The chain has TRBV6-1 and TRBJ2-7, with 10 bases aligning to TRBD2. This CDR3 is built from 15 residues. With V trimmed by 6 bases and J by 7 bases, 12 bases remained unmatched. CDR1 is MNHNS, CDR2 SASEGT, per germline. In DNA, the CDR3 is TGTGCCAGCAGCCCCCCAGCGGGAGGGCTCAGAGAGCAGTACTTC. Protein product: CASSPPAGGLREQYF.

The genes are TRBV28 and TRBJ2-5; either TRBD1 or TRBD2 may supply D (5 bases each). V was trimmed by 5 bases and J by 3 bases, leaving 16 bases between them. This CDR3 spans 15 amino acids. Germline V CDR1 and CDR2: MDHEN, SYDVKM. Written as DNA, the CDR3 is TGTGCCAGCAGTCCGTCCGGGACGGAGAAAGAGACCCAGTACTTC. Translated: CASSPSGTEKETQYF.